This is a list of T cell receptor beta chains from one sample in a study of blood T cell repertoires in COVID-19. The data were produced by immunoSEQ multiplex PCR, yet TCRdb's version contains in-frame clones alone and is incomplete. This sample yields roughly 100,000 clones, of which more than 70% are seen a single time; 3% to 4.5% belongs to the top ten. Sequenced: peripheral blood. The receptors were sampled from a woman aged 60-75 years with acute or convalescent COVID-19. Both conserved end residues are part of each CDR3. A D gene is named only where the DNA matches it firmly. The listing skips clone size in some rows; elsewhere it reads once, few, many or a size class.

TRBJ1-2 | - | - | TRBV10-1 | CASSDGLYGYTF | TGCGCCAGCAGTGATGGACTCTATGGCTACACCTTC
TRBJ2-1 | - | - | TRBV10-2 | CASTPTEGTSKDEQFF | TGCGCCAGCACCCCAACTGAAGGGACATCTAAAGATGAGCAGTTCTTC
TRBJ2-7 | once | TRBD2 | TRBV5-1 | CASSLIAGGPYEQYF | TGCGCCAGCAGCTTGATAGCGGGAGGGCCGTACGAGCAGTACTTC
TRBJ1-2 | - | - | TRBV28 | CASSPGFRTADNYGYTF | TGTGCCAGCAGTCCAGGGTTCCGGACAGCCGATAACTATGGCTACACCTTC
TRBJ2-1 | - | - | TRBV29-1 | CSVVGGVLKQFF | TGCAGCGTTGTAGGGGGGGTCCTTAAGCAGTTCTTC
TRBJ1-1 | - | - | TRBV3-1/TRBV3-2 | CASSLPGTTEAFF | TGTGCCAGCAGCCTTCCTGGGACAACTGAAGCTTTCTTT
TRBJ2-1 | - | TRBD2 | TRBV27 | CASSPVGGGPYGSLYNEQFF | TGTGCCAGCAGTCCCGTGGGGGGAGGGCCGTATGGAAGTCTGTACAATGAGCAGTTCTTC
TRBJ2-1 | - | TRBD2 | TRBV7-2 | CASSLPGTSGRITYNEQFF | TGTGCCAGCAGCTTACCCGGGACTAGCGGGAGGATTACCTACAATGAGCAGTTCTTC
TRBJ1-2 | once | - | TRBV28 | CASTTWQGGGYTF | TGTGCCAGCACTACATGGCAGGGCGGCGGCTACACCTTC
TRBJ2-7 | few | TRBD1 | TRBV15 | CATSIGGQSSYEQYF | TGTGCCACCAGTATAGGGGGACAGAGCTCCTACGAGCAGTACTTC
TRBJ2-5 | once | TRBD2 | TRBV3-1/TRBV3-2 | CASSQGLAGEKETQYF | TGTGCCAGCAGCCAAGGACTAGCGGGAGAGAAAGAGACCCAGTACTTC
TRBJ2-2 | - | TRBD2 | TRBV11-3 | CASSSAPLAGNTGELFF | TGTGCCAGCAGCTCCGCCCCACTAGCGGGTAACACCGGGGAGCTGTTTTTT
TRBJ2-1 | - | TRBD2 | TRBV9 | CASSVEGLANEQFF | TGTGCCAGCAGCGTAGAAGGACTAGCGAATGAGCAGTTCTTC
TRBJ1-6 | - | TRBD1 | TRBV3-1/TRBV3-2 | CASRKTGVSDSPLHF | TGTGCCAGCAGGAAGACAGGGGTGAGTGATTCACCCCTCCACTTT
TRBJ1-5 | - | TRBD1 | TRBV10-3 | CAISSDRGNNQPQHF | TGTGCCATCAGCTCCGACAGGGGGAACAATCAGCCCCAGCATTTT
TRBJ1-2 | - | TRBD1 | TRBV2 | CASRTGGYGYTF | TGTGCCAGCAGAACAGGGGGCTATGGCTACACCTTC
TRBJ1-1 | - | - | TRBV30 | CAWTPPMRVNTEAFF | TGTGCCTGGACACCCCCGATGAGGGTAAACACTGAAGCTTTCTTT
TRBJ2-5 | - | - | TRBV5-1 | CASRPLGGQETQYF | TGCGCCAGCAGGCCACTAGGGGGCCAAGAGACCCAGTACTTC
TRBJ1-2 | - | TRBD1 | TRBV15 | CATSRDRGRGYGYTF | TGTGCCACCAGCAGGGACAGGGGGCGCGGCTATGGCTACACCTTC
TRBJ1-2 | few | - | TRBV2 | CASRLAINYGYTF | TGTGCCAGCAGGCTGGCCATAAACTATGGCTACACCTTC
TRBJ1-4 | - | TRBD1 | TRBV2 | CASRSGQETNEKLFF | TGTGCCAGCAGATCTGGACAGGAGACTAATGAAAAACTGTTTTTT
TRBJ2-3 | - | - | TRBV9 | CASSVGARGYTDTQYF | TGTGCCAGCAGCGTAGGGGCTAGGGGATACACAGATACGCAGTATTTT
TRBJ1-2 | - | TRBD1 | TRBV5-1 | CASSTDRGGLYGYTF | TGCGCCAGCAGCACAGACAGGGGTGGCCTCTATGGCTACACCTTC
TRBJ2-2 | few | - | TRBV6-5 | CATKRGPNTGELFF | TGTGCCACTAAAAGAGGGCCCAACACCGGGGAGCTGTTTTTT
TRBJ2-7 | - | - | TRBV27 | CASSRAGYTYEQYF | TGTGCCAGCAGTCGAGCGGGCTACACCTACGAGCAGTACTTC
TRBJ1-1 | - | - | TRBV29-1 | CSVHTYTEAFF | TGCAGCGTCCACACCTACACTGAAGCTTTCTTT
TRBJ2-5 | - | - | TRBV5-1 | CASSLRGGETQYF | TGCGCCAGCAGCTTAAGAGGAGGGGAGACCCAGTACTTC
TRBJ2-3 | - | TRBD1 | TRBV18 | CASSPQGASTDTQYF | TGTGCCAGCTCACCACAGGGGGCTAGCACAGATACGCAGTATTTT
TRBJ2-7 | - | - | TRBV15 | CATSRDRAGYEQYF | TGTGCCACCAGCAGAGACAGGGCTGGGTACGAGCAGTACTTC
TRBJ1-2 | - | - | TRBV10-3 | CAITNGGGGYTF | TGTGCCATCACCAACGGGGGAGGGGGCTACACCTTC
TRBJ2-2 | - | TRBD2 | TRBV9 | CASSASGRNTGELFF | TGTGCCAGCAGTGCTAGCGGGAGGAACACCGGGGAGCTGTTTTTT
TRBJ1-5 | - | - | TRBV5-1 | CASRWDNNQPQHF | TGCGCCAGCAGGTGGGACAACAATCAGCCCCAGCATTTT
TRBJ2-1 | - | - | TRBV4-2 | CASSQVPSGSAKSSYNEQFF | TGTGCCAGCAGCCAAGTTCCCTCCGGGAGCGCCAAGAGCTCCTACAATGAGCAGTTCTTC
TRBJ2-5 | - | TRBD2 | TRBV4-1 | CASSQEGPGTSGRRSRETQYF | TGCGCCAGCAGCCAAGAAGGCCCCGGGACTAGCGGGAGGAGGTCTAGGGAGACCCAGTACTTC
TRBJ2-5 | - | TRBD1 | TRBV5-5 | CASSWEQGPQETQYF | TGTGCCAGCAGCTGGGAACAGGGGCCCCAAGAGACCCAGTACTTC
TRBJ2-2 | once | - | TRBV10-3 | CAISESSGELFF | TGTGCCATCAGTGAGTCCTCTGGGGAGCTGTTTTTT
TRBJ1-2 | - | - | TRBV21-1 | CASSSKQGYGYTF | TGTGCCAGCAGCAGCAAACAGGGGTATGGCTACACCTTC
TRBJ2-1 | - | TRBD2 | TRBV30 | CAWSSGTSGIDEQFF | TGTGCCTGGAGTTCCGGGACTAGCGGGATCGATGAGCAGTTCTTC
TRBJ1-2 | - | - | TRBV30 | CAWSVGGGGYYGYTF | TGTGCCTGGAGTGTTGGTGGCGGAGGGTACTATGGCTACACCTTC
TRBJ1-6 | few | - | TRBV12-5 | CASGLVRPGVMALHF | TGTGCTAGTGGTTTGGTACGACCAGGGGTGATGGCCCTCCACTTT
TRBJ2-3 | - | TRBD2 | TRBV7-9 | CASSAPGLVQDTQYF | TGTGCCAGCAGCGCACCGGGACTAGTACAGGATACGCAGTATTTT
TRBJ2-1 | - | TRBD2 | TRBV9 | CASSVTSGSGFDEQFF | TGTGCCAGCAGCGTAACTAGCGGGAGTGGGTTCGATGAGCAGTTCTTC
TRBJ1-2 | - | TRBD1 | TRBV15 | CATSPDRVGRGYTF | TGTGCCACCAGCCCGGACAGGGTGGGACGCGGCTACACCTTC
TRBJ2-3 | - | TRBD2 | TRBV24-1 | CATSDPGLAGSIDTQYF | TGTGCCACCAGTGATCCGGGACTAGCGGGATCGATAGATACGCAGTATTTT
TRBJ1-1 | few | - | TRBV29-1 | CSVEGRGGAEAFF | TGCAGCGTTGAAGGTCGCGGGGGGGCTGAAGCTTTCTTT
TRBJ1-4 | - | - | TRBV7-6 | CASSPTAGNEKLFF | TGTGCCAGCAGCCCGACAGCGGGTAATGAAAAACTGTTTTTT
TRBJ1-5 | - | - | TRBV6-5 | CASTPPGSNQPQHF | TGTGCCAGCACCCCCCCGGGAAGCAATCAGCCCCAGCATTTT
TRBJ1-1 | - | - | TRBV27 | CASSYRPAGRGLNTEAFF | TGTGCCAGCAGTTACCGACCGGCGGGTAGAGGGTTGAACACTGAAGCTTTCTTT
TRBJ1-2 | once | - | TRBV30 | CAGTANYGYTF | TGTGCCGGAACAGCTAACTATGGCTACACCTTC
TRBJ2-7 | - | TRBD1 | TRBV7-2 | CASRLPGTGDHEQYF | TGTGCCAGCAGGCTCCCTGGGACAGGGGATCACGAGCAGTACTTC
TRBJ1-2 | - | TRBD1 | TRBV5-1 | CASSLGGQGIYGYTF | TGCGCCAGCAGCTTGGGGGGACAGGGGATATATGGCTACACCTTC
TRBJ2-7 | - | TRBD1 | TRBV4-2 | CASSQHRDRIYEQYF | TGTGCCAGCAGCCAGCACCGGGACAGAATTTACGAGCAGTACTTC